This T cell receptor beta chain comes out of a study of blood T cell repertoires in COVID-19. Looking at the study overall: Acute-phase and convalescent COVID-19 samples originated in the United States, Italy and Spain. PBMCs, B-cell-depleted T cells, or T cells provided the cDNA or gDNA that made up the material.

Germline CDR1 is SQVTM and CDR2 is ANQGSEA. J lost 5 bases, V lost 3 bases, and 7 bases had no gene match. The CDR3 consists of 15 residues. Original analysis: Reference gene primer amplification yielded estimated nucleated cell counts. The data were produced by immunoSEQ multiplex PCR, yet TCRdb's version contains in-frame clones alone and is incomplete. V and J calls and clone size are those listed in that table; D and trimming were worked out from the DNA. The repertoire includes 150,000 to 200,000 clones, approximately 90% of them detected once, and roughly 3.9% sits in the top ten. The sample comprised peripheral blood. This sequence was found in a woman in her sixties who had recovered from COVID-19. V is TRBV29-1 and J is TRBJ2-3, with 11 nucleotides matching TRBD2. This chain's CDR3 is CSVEGSGGAVDTQYF. CDR3 DNA sequence: TGCAGCGTTGAGGGTAGCGGGGGGGCAGTAGATACGCAGTATTTT.